This T cell receptor (beta chain) is from a study of radiation and T cells in renal cell carcinoma. This CDR3 comprises 15 residues. V dropped 2 bases and J dropped 12 bases, with 23 bases sitting between them. In germline, CDR1 is SGHNT, CDR2 YYREEE (reference sequence). The table came from immunoSEQ multiplex PCR; TCRdb's copy has only in-frame clones and leaves some out. This sample has approximately 85,000 clones; roughly nine tenths occur once, and the top ten carry 5% to 7.5%. The time point denotes: blood 4 weeks post-SBRT, at nephrectomy. Stated treatment: 15 Gy SBRT to primary tumor, nephrectomy 4 weeks later. Nephrectomy followed 15 Gy stereotactic body radiation by 4 weeks.

The sequence was obtained from a woman between 65 and 79 years old with renal cell carcinoma. The rearrangement uses TRBV5-4 and TRBJ1-2; tentative D call: TRBD1 (6 bases). The source material was blood, sampled from a patient whose treatment included radiotherapy and nephrectomy. DNA of the CDR3: TGTGCCAGCAGCTTAGCCACGGTGGGGGGCCCATTTAACACCTTC. It yields the protein CASSLATVGGPFNTF.